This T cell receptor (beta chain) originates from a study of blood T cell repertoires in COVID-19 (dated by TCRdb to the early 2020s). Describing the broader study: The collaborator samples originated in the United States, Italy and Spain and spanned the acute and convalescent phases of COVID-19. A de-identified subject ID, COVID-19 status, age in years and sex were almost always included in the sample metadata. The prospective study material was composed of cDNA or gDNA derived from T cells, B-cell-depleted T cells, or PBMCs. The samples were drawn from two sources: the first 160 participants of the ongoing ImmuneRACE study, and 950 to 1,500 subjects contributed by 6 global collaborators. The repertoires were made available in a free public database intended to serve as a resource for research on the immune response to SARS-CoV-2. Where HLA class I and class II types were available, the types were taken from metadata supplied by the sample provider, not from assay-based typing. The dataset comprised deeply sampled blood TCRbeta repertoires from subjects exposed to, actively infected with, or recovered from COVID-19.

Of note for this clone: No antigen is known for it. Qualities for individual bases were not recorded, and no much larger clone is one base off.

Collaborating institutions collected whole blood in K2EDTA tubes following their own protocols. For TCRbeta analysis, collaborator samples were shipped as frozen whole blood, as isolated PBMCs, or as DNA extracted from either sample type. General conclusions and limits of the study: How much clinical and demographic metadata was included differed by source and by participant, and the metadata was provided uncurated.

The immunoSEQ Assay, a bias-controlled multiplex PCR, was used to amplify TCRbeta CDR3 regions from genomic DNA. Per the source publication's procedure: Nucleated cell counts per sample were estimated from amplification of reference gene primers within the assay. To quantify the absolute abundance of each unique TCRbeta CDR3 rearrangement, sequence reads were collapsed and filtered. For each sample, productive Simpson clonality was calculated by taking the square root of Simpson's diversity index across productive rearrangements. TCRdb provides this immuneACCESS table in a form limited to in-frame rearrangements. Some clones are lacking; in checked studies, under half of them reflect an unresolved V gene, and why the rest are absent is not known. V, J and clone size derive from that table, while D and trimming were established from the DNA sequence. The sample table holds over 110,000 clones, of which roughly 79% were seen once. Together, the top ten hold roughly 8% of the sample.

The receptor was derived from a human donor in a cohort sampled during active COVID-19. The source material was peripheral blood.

The CDR3 region: CASQNGQLRTNEKLFF. At the DNA level, the sequence is TGCGCCAGTCAAAATGGACAGCTTAGGACTAATGAAAAACTGTTTTTT. The rearrangement joined TRBV23-1 to TRBJ1-4; a weak D assignment points to TRBD1 (6 bases agree). TRBV23-1 is an open reading frame whose function is uncertain. V and J are truncated by 9 bases and 2 bases respectively, leaving an intervening sequence of 19 bases. The CDR3 starts with the cysteine, ends with the phenylalanine, and has 16 residues. Just CDR3 DNA is preserved here, 48 bases in frame from base 1.